This passage covers 10 T cell receptor beta chains from one sample sequenced in a study of cytomegalovirus exposure and HLA in healthy donors. With 60 Vbeta and 13 Jbeta primers, the PCR was carried out. Only in-frame clones appear in the TCRdb table, and some are missing; sequencing was by immunoSEQ multiplex PCR. The sample comprises more than 65,000 clones, approximately 74% of which are singletons, and about 6.2% rests with the top ten. Source material: PBMCs. The receptors derive from a woman between 50 and 59 years old in good health and CMV-seropositive.

The V call is TRBV5-6, the J call TRBJ2-7; 9 bases fit TRBD2. This CDR3 has 14 residues. Losses at the gene ends were 4 bases for V and 7 bases for J; bases not matched to a gene: 9. Germline V CDR1 and CDR2: SGHDT, YYEEEE. In DNA, the CDR3 is TGTGCCAGCAGCGGGGGACTAGCAACGAGTGAGCAGTACTTC. It translates to CASSGGLATSEQYF.

The V and J genes are TRBV6-4 and TRBJ2-3; 8 nucleotides match TRBD2. J gave up 3 bases and V 0 bases, and 5 bases lay outside the gene matches. CDR1 MRHNA and CDR2 SNTAGT come from the germline V gene. This CDR3 region has 16 residues. The DNA of the CDR3 is TGTGCCAGCAGTGACTCGAGCGGGAGCGGGACAGATACGCAGTATTTT. Translated, it gives CASSDSSGSGTDTQYF.

The chain's CDR3 is CASSFRGTTTRSYYGYTF. The DNA for the CDR3 is TGTGCCAGCAGCTTTCGTGGGACAACAACCCGGAGCTACTATGGCTACACCTTC. The chain employs TRBV7-9 and TRBJ1-2; D may be TRBD1 (6 bases). The CDR3 has 18 amino acids. Germline-derived CDR1 and CDR2 are SEHNR and FQNEAQ (reference sequence). Trimming pared 3 bases from V and 3 bases from J, leaving 23 bases between.

This chain uses TRBV4-1 with TRBJ2-3, with a possible D match to TRBD2 (6 bases). Germline assignment: CDR1 MGHRA and CDR2 YSYEKL. V was clipped by 0 bases and J by 2 bases, with 9 bases between them. The CDR3 covers 15 residues. CDR3 region: CASSQDKRATDTQYF. CDR3 nucleotides: TGCGCCAGCAGCCAAGATAAGCGGGCCACAGATACGCAGTATTTT.

The V and J genes are TRBV29-1 and TRBJ1-2; maybe TRBD1 (5 bases). V lost 4 bases and J lost 10, with 19 bases in between. Germline V gene data show CDR1 as SQVTM and CDR2 as ANQGSEA. The CDR3 extends over 13 amino acids. The DNA for the CDR3 is TGCAGCGTTGTAGTGGGAGGGGAGGGACCCTACACCTTC. Amino acids: CSVVVGGEGPYTF.

V and J are TRBV7-9 and TRBJ2-5; D is unclear. In germline, CDR1 is SEHNR, CDR2 FQNEAQ (reference sequence). Deletions cut 3 bases from V and 0 bases from J, with 8 bases between. This CDR3 contains 14 residues. This CDR3 is CASSFRLDQETQYF. The CDR3, as DNA: TGTGCCAGCAGCTTCCGGCTAGACCAAGAGACCCAGTACTTC.

This chain connects TRBV28 to TRBJ2-7; D remains ambiguous. CDR3 length equals 13 residues. V shed 6 bases and J shed 1 base, with 10 bases lying between them. Germline loops: CDR1 MDHEN, CDR2 SYDVKM. CDR3: CASSTTPSYEQYF. In nucleotides, the CDR3 is TGTGCCAGCAGCACGACACCTTCCTACGAGCAGTACTTC.

The gene calls are TRBV20-1 and TRBJ1-2; possibly TRBD1 for D (5 bases). The CDR3 has 11 residues. Germline CDR1 is DFQATT and CDR2 is SNEGSKA (reference sequence). V was clipped by 6 bases and J by 7 bases, with 12 bases between them. CDR3 in amino acids: CSAPSGAGYTF. CDR3 coding DNA: TGCAGTGCACCCAGCGGGGCTGGCTACACCTTC.

V usage is TRBV29-1 and J usage is TRBJ2-7, with D tentatively TRBD2 (6 bases). V was trimmed by 5 bases and J by 3 bases, leaving 8 bases between them. There are 11 residues in the CDR3. Germline assignment: CDR1 SQVTM and CDR2 ANQGSEA. The CDR3 coding sequence is TGCAGCGTTTTTAGCGGCTACGAGCAGTACTTC. Encoded protein: CSVFSGYEQYF.

This clone turned up a few times. The chain employs TRBV6-4 and TRBJ2-2; possibly TRBD1 for D (6 bases). V lost 6 bases, J lost 4 bases, and 9 bases lay in between. Germline CDR1 MRHNA, CDR2 SNTAGT. The CDR3 extends over 13 amino acids. CDR3: CASRSQGTGELFF. The CDR3 bases are TGTGCCAGCAGATCACAGGGCACCGGGGAGCTGTTTTTT.